Shown below are 6 T cell receptor beta chains from a single sample sequenced in a study of cytomegalovirus exposure and HLA in healthy donors. Primers for the PCR totalled 60 Vbeta and 13 Jbeta. Here immunoSEQ multiplex PCR was the method, and the copy in TCRdb shows in-frame clones only, minus some. This sample has 150,000 to 200,000 clones, with about 82% found just once. Sequencing was performed on PBMCs. The receptors derive from a woman in her fifties or sixties in good health and CMV-seronegative.

The V gene is TRBV6-1, the J gene TRBJ2-7; 8 nucleotides agree with TRBD2. J was trimmed by 5 bases and V by 5 bases; bases with no gene match: 8. The CDR3 is 14 amino acids. Germline loops: CDR1 MNHNS, CDR2 SASEGT. Here the CDR3 DNA reads TGTGCCAGCAGTAGGGGCGGGGGGCCAGACGAGCAGTACTTC. Its translation: CASSRGGGPDEQYF.

This clone was counted a few times. The V gene is TRBV28, the J gene TRBJ2-1; no firm D call. Germline values: CDR1 MDHEN, CDR2 SYDVKM. Trimming took 4 bases from V and 5 from J, leaving 12 bases between them. The CDR3 contains 14 residues. Here the CDR3 reads CASSYPGPDNEQFF. Here the CDR3 DNA reads TGTGCCAGCAGTTATCCCGGTCCGGACAATGAGCAGTTCTTC.

The sample holds a few counts of this clone. The chain uses TRBV19 and TRBJ2-3; tentative D call: TRBD1 (6 bases). There are 15 residues in the CDR3. Germline V gives CDR1 LNHDA, CDR2 SQIVND (reference sequence). V lost 8 bases to trimming and J lost 3 bases, with 18 bases between them. In DNA, the CDR3 is TGTGCCAGTGCTCTCCAGGGGCGGAGTACAGATACGCAGTATTTT. It codes for CASALQGRSTDTQYF.

This chain connects TRBV5-1 to TRBJ1-1, with TRBD1 matching over 7 bases. The CDR3 consists of 18 residues. With V trimmed by 3 bases and J by 8 bases, 22 bases remained unmatched. Germline V gene lookup returns CDR1 SGHRS and CDR2 YFSETQ. CDR3 residues: CASSSNPYTGDLMGEAFF. The CDR3 region has the DNA TGCGCCAGCAGCTCGAATCCATATACAGGGGATTTGATGGGAGAAGCTTTCTTT.

J is TRBJ2-7 and V is TRBV9, with TRBD2 as a possible D gene (5 bases). This CDR3 spans 14 amino acids. The ends were cut back, 2 bases at V and 6 bases at J, with 15 bases in the middle. Germline CDR1 reads SGDLS; CDR2 reads YYNGEE. The CDR3 DNA sequence: TGTGCCAGCAGCGTTCGGGGAGATCGGGGCGAGCAGTACTTC. Its translation is CASSVRGDRGEQYF. Based on the CDR3 plus reference TRBV9 and TRBJ2-7, the full variable domain is DSGVTQTPKHLITATGQRVTLRCSPRSGDLSVYWYQQSLDQGLQFLIQYYNGEERAKGNILERFSAQQFPDLHSELNLSSLELGDSALYFCASSVRGDRGEQYFGPGTRLTVT.

CDR3 sequence: CASSFGGSDYEQYF. CDR3 in DNA: TGCGCCAGCAGCTTTGGAGGGAGTGACTACGAGCAGTACTTC. The chain couples TRBV5-1 to TRBJ2-7; TRBD2 is a possible D gene (6 bases). Trimming stripped 2 bases from V and 3 bases from J, with 12 bases between. Germline CDR1 and CDR2: SGHRS and YFSETQ. This CDR3 contains 14 residues.